The clone carrying this T cell receptor (beta chain) was observed a few times. The data were obtained in a study of OX40 agonist ivuxolimab in advanced cancers. Here immunoSEQ multiplex PCR was the method, and the copy in TCRdb shows in-frame clones only, minus some. The sample shows fewer than 55,000 clones, roughly four fifths of them seen only once. Trimming cost V 0 bases and J 8 bases, with 14 bases left between them. From germline, CDR1 is MGHRA and CDR2 YSYEKL. The CDR3 loop spans 16 amino acids. The source of this sequence is an adult with an advanced solid tumor such as melanoma, head and neck, liver or kidney cancer. The chain links TRBV4-1 to TRBJ1-6; D is perhaps TRBD1 (5 bases). Sequencing used CD4+ or CD8+ T cells sorted from blood, obtained in a trial of the OX40 agonist ivuxolimab. The CDR3 sequence: CASSQDVAGTYSPLHF. The CDR3 region has the DNA TGCGCCAGCAGCCAAGATGTGGCAGGGACCTATTCACCCCTCCACTTT.